These 24 T cell receptor beta chains came from one sample sequenced in a study of T cell responses to AZD1222 COVID-19 vaccine. Only in-frame clones appear in the TCRdb table, and some are missing; sequencing was by immunoSEQ multiplex PCR. This table has around 140,000 clones, over 90% appearing once. Sample: peripheral blood, taken on day 0 of AZD1222 vaccination. All receptors derive from an adult in good health.

V and J are TRBV10-2 and TRBJ1-1, with 9 bases lining up with TRBD1. This CDR3 contains 16 residues. V was clipped by 6 bases and J by 8 bases; unmatched bases: 16. The germline V gene has CDR1 WSHSY and CDR2 SAAADI. CDR3 coding DNA: TGCGCCAGCAGCGGAGGGGGCGGGGGACAGGGACTCGAAGCTTTCTTT. It codes for CASSGGGGGQGLEAFF.

The chain links TRBV28 to TRBJ1-2, with TRBD1 matching over 8 bases. Germline V gene data show CDR1 as MDHEN and CDR2 as SYDVKM. The CDR3 is 13 amino acids. Trimming removed 5 bases from V and 4 bases from J; junction bases left unmatched: 3. The CDR3, as DNA: TGTGCCAGCAGTCCAGGGACAGGCTATGGCTACACCTTC. Residues: CASSPGTGYGYTF.

The chain recombines TRBV5-1 with TRBJ1-2; TRBD1 matches at 7 bases. Germline CDR1 SGHRS, CDR2 YFSETQ. The CDR3 is 19 amino acids. The trim removed 4 bases at V and 2 bases at J, leaving 20 bases unmatched. CDR3 nucleotide sequence: TGCGCCAGCAGCCCCGGTATGATCAGGCGGGACAGCTACAACTATGGCTACACCTTC. This gives the protein CASSPGMIRRDSYNYGYTF.

The chain carries TRBV27 and TRBJ2-7; tentative D call: TRBD2 (5 bases). Germline V lookup: CDR1 MNHEY, CDR2 SMNVEV (reference sequence). Trimming took 0 bases from V and 6 from J, leaving 12 bases between them. There are 14 residues in the CDR3. The CDR3 here is CASSLSLGAGEQYF. The CDR3 DNA reads as TGTGCCAGCAGTTTATCCCTGGGAGCAGGCGAGCAGTACTTC.

This chain uses TRBV11-2 with TRBJ1-3; the D is unclear. The CDR3 has 17 residues. V was pared by 5 bases and J by 0 bases, with 17 bases between. Looked up from germline, CDR1 is SGHAT and CDR2 is FQNNGV. CDR3 DNA sequence: TGTGCCAGCAGCGTGACACGCGTCGCTCTCTCTGGAAACACCATATATTTT. It is translated as CASSVTRVALSGNTIYF.

This chain uses TRBV6-2 or TRBV6-3 with TRBJ2-2; maybe TRBD1 (5 bases). V was shortened by 2 bases and J by 9 bases, with 16 bases between the two germline ends. The CDR3 has 15 residues. Germline values: CDR1 MNHEY, CDR2 SVGEGT. The CDR3 nucleotides are TGTGCCAGCAGTTACCCTGACAAGGGGCCGCGGGAGCTGTTTTTT. It specifies CASSYPDKGPRELFF.

This sequence joins TRBV14 and TRBJ2-1; tentative D call: TRBD1 (6 bases). The germline V and J ends were trimmed by 0 bases and 10 bases, with 10 bases remaining between them. The CDR3 spans 13 residues. CDR1 SGHDN and CDR2 FVKESK come from the germline V gene. The CDR3: CASSQDSGVEQFF. The CDR3 nucleotides read TGTGCCAGCAGCCAAGATTCAGGGGTCGAGCAGTTCTTC.

About this clone: Other DNA sequences in the sample encode the same CDR3. The V gene is TRBV7-2, the J gene TRBJ1-5; D call uncertain. Per the germline V gene, CDR1 is SGHTA and CDR2 is FQGNSA. V was cut by 3 bases and J by 2 bases, with 5 bases left in between. The CDR3 spans 13 residues. CDR3 in amino acids: CASSLRGNQPQHF. In DNA form, the CDR3 reads TGTGCCAGCAGCTTGCGCGGCAATCAGCCCCAGCATTTT.

This chain links TRBV30 with TRBJ1-2; D may be TRBD1 (5 bases). Germline V gene sequence: CDR1 GTSNPN, CDR2 SVGIG (reference sequence). This CDR3 contains 14 residues. Trimming left V 1 base short and J 5 bases short, with 14 bases between. CDR3 protein: CAWSARGGGYGYTF. The CDR3 DNA sequence: TGTGCCTGGAGTGCTAGGGGTGGGGGATATGGCTACACCTTC.

The CDR3 region is CASSPSHSSYNSPLHF. For the CDR3, the DNA is TGTGCCAGCTCCCCCTCGCATAGCTCCTATAATTCACCCCTCCACTTT. The chain recombines TRBV18 with TRBJ1-6; D is uncertain. Trimming pared 6 bases from V and 0 bases from J, leaving 12 bases between. The CDR3 is 16 residues long. Germline CDR1 KGHSH, CDR2 LQKENI.

The V and J genes are TRBV5-4 and TRBJ2-2; 7 nucleotides line up with TRBD2. V lost 0 bases and J lost 2; bases outside the gene matches: 10. In germline, CDR1 is SGHNT, CDR2 YYREEE (reference sequence). The CDR3 covers 18 residues. Written as DNA, the CDR3 is TGTGCCAGCAGCTTGGCCTGGGGAGGGATTTCTAACACCGGGGAGCTGTTTTTT. Translated: CASSLAWGGISNTGELFF.

The chain is built from TRBV6-5 and TRBJ1-5; a possible D gene is TRBD1 (5 bases). The V gene's germline CDR1 is MNHEY and CDR2 SVGAGI. Trimming pared 8 bases from V and 3 bases from J, leaving 11 bases between. The CDR3 totals 13 residues. Here the CDR3 DNA reads TGTGCCAGCCGTTCTGGACACAATCAGCCCCAGCATTTT. Amino acids: CASRSGHNQPQHF.

V usage is TRBV4-3 and J usage is TRBJ2-1; the D gene is possibly TRBD2 (6 bases). This CDR3 region has 15 residues. The germline V and J ends were trimmed by 6 bases and 8 bases, with 20 bases remaining between them. Germline V gene lookup returns CDR1 LGHNA and CDR2 YSLEER. CDR3 residues: CASSQMKRVTDEQFF. DNA of the CDR3: TGCGCCAGCAGTCAGATGAAGCGGGTAACGGATGAGCAGTTCTTC.

The chain joins TRBV7-3 to TRBJ2-2; D not certain. V was shortened by 5 bases and J by 7 bases, with 8 bases between the two germline ends. CDR1 SGHTA and CDR2 FQGTGA come from the germline V gene. There are 12 residues in the CDR3. This chain's CDR3 is CASSLLGGELFF. CDR3 in DNA: TGTGCCAGCAGCCTCCTAGGCGGGGAGCTGTTTTTT.

The rearrangement links TRBV30 to TRBJ2-1, with TRBD1 identical over 11 bases. Germline trimming cut 2 bases from V and 6 bases from J; bases unmatched to any gene: 12. The CDR3 extends over 17 amino acids. Germline loops: CDR1 GTSNPN, CDR2 SVGIG (reference sequence). The DNA for the CDR3 is TGTGCCTGGAGTTTAACCTCCGGGACAGGGGGGCGCAATGAGCAGTTCTTC. It specifies CAWSLTSGTGGRNEQFF.

The chain couples TRBV28 to TRBJ2-1; a weak D match, TRBD2 (6 bases). CDR3 length equals 12 residues. Trimming took off 5 bases at V and 7 bases at J, with 9 bases between the two ends. From germline, CDR1 is MDHEN and CDR2 SYDVKM. The CDR3 nucleotides are TGTGCCAGCAGTCTGGGGAGGAATGAGCAGTTCTTC. Protein sequence: CASSLGRNEQFF.

The rearrangement uses TRBV7-8 and TRBJ1-4; D gene unclear. Looked up from germline, CDR1 is SGHVS and CDR2 is FQNEAQ. The length of the CDR3 is 17 residues. The V end lost 3 bases, the J end lost 3 bases, and 17 bases lay between the germline ends. The CDR3 nucleotides read TGTGCCAGCAGCTTCGACCGGGCCCAGACGCCTAATGAAAAACTGTTTTTT. Translated: CASSFDRAQTPNEKLFF.

The CDR3 coding sequence is TGTGCCACCAGCAGAGAGGATAAGACACTTTCGGGTGAGCAGTTCTTC. Protein: CATSREDKTLSGEQFF. The chain has TRBV15 and TRBJ2-1, with D uncertain. The CDR3 spans 16 residues. CDR1 is LNHNV and CDR2 is YYDKDF in the germline V gene (reference sequence). V was pared by 0 bases and J by 9 bases, with 18 bases between.

The rearrangement links TRBV6-4 to TRBJ1-2, with D perhaps TRBD1 (5 bases). This CDR3 spans 15 amino acids. Germline loops: CDR1 MRHNA, CDR2 SNTAGT. V lost 6 bases and J 5 bases, leaving 19 bases between the germline ends. For the CDR3, the DNA is TGTGCCAGCAGGCAGGGAGAGGTCGGAGGATATGGCTACACCTTC. Its translation: CASRQGEVGGYGYTF.

The chain employs TRBV30 and TRBJ1-1; the D gene is possibly TRBD1 (6 bases). The length of the CDR3 is 12 residues. V lost 2 bases and J 7 bases, leaving 11 bases between the germline ends. The germline V gene encodes CDR1 GTSNPN and CDR2 SVGIG (reference sequence). The CDR3, as DNA: TGTGCCTGGAGTTATAGCAGGGGTGAAGCTTTCTTT. It specifies CAWSYSRGEAFF.

This chain connects TRBV7-8 to TRBJ2-7, with D unclear. Trimming pared 1 base from V and 2 bases from J, leaving 9 bases between. Germline V gene data show CDR1 as SGHVS and CDR2 as FQNEAQ. The length of the CDR3 is 14 residues. The CDR3 coding sequence is TGTGCCAGCAGCTTAGGCGTAGATCCCTACGAGCAGTACTTC. Its translation: CASSLGVDPYEQYF.

CDR3 sequence: CASEGVDKGTYEQYF. The CDR3 DNA is TGTGCCAGCGAAGGGGTGGATAAGGGGACCTACGAGCAGTACTTC. The chain is built from TRBV27 and TRBJ2-7, with TRBD1 as a possible D gene (5 bases). The CDR3 contains 15 residues. The germline V and J ends were trimmed by 8 bases and 2 bases, with 19 bases remaining between them. The germline gives CDR1 MNHEY, CDR2 SMNVEV (reference sequence).

The chain carries TRBV3-1 (or the pseudogene TRBV3-2) and TRBJ1-4, with D hard to call. CDR3 size: 15 residues. Germline CDR1 LGHDT, CDR2 YNNKEL (reference sequence). With 7 bases removed from V and 6 bases from J, the gap between germline ends came to 18 bases. The DNA for the CDR3 is TGTGCCAGCAAAGAGGCCCTAGGCGGTTATGAAAAACTGTTTTTT. Encoded protein: CASKEALGGYEKLFF.

The V and J genes are TRBV4-1 and TRBJ2-5, with 11 bases fitting TRBD2. Per the germline V gene, CDR1 is MGHRA and CDR2 is YSYEKL. With 6 bases clipped from V and 5 bases from J, the junction kept 5 bases outside the gene matches. The CDR3 sequence is 14 residues long. The CDR3 nucleotides are TGCGCCAGCAGAATAGCGGGGGGGCCTGAGACCCAGTACTTC. As protein: CASRIAGGPETQYF.